One and the same sample provided the 23 T cell receptor beta chains below, sequenced in a study of blood T cell repertoires in COVID-19. The repertoire was sequenced with immunoSEQ multiplex PCR; TCRdb's copy has only in-frame clones and lacks some. The table shows around 190,000 clones, with more than 70% occurring only once. What was sequenced was peripheral blood. All receptors derive from a man aged 50 to 59 with COVID-19, enrolled during active disease.

J is TRBJ2-3 and V is TRBV18; TRBD2 matches at 8 bases. The ends lost 3 bases at V and 6 bases at J; junction bases unmatched: 8. Germline loops: CDR1 KGHSH, CDR2 LQKENI. CDR3 length: 15 amino acids. The CDR3 coding sequence is TGTGCCAGCTCACCCTCAGCGGGAGCCGCCGATACGCAGTATTTT. As protein: CASSPSAGAADTQYF.

The V gene is TRBV7-9, the J gene TRBJ2-1; 11 bases match TRBD2. The V gene's germline CDR1 is SEHNR and CDR2 FQNEAQ (reference sequence). The CDR3 sequence is 16 residues long. Trimming at V came to 3 bases and at J to 5 bases, leaving 6 bases not matched to a gene. DNA of the CDR3: TGTGCCAGCAGCTTCCCGACTAGCGGGGTAAACAATGAGCAGTTCTTC. Protein sequence: CASSFPTSGVNNEQFF. The full variable domain, completed using reference TRBV7-9 and TRBJ2-1, is DTGVSQNPRHKITKRGQNVTFRCDPISEHNRLYWYRQTLGQGPEFLTYFQNEAQLEKSRLLSDRFSAERPKGSFSTLEIQRTEQGDSAMYLCASSFPTSGVNNEQFFGPGTRLTVL.

The chain couples TRBV11-2 to TRBJ2-5; 7 bases map to TRBD1. Losses at the gene ends were 5 bases for V and 0 bases for J; bases not matched to a gene: 3. This CDR3 region has 14 residues. Germline values: CDR1 SGHAT, CDR2 FQNNGV. The CDR3 DNA reads TGTGCCAGCAGCCCAACAGGGGACCAAGAGACCCAGTACTTC. It specifies CASSPTGDQETQYF.

CDR3 nucleotides: TGTGCCAGTAGTATCGCGGGGCGGGGGACTAATTCACCCCTCCACTTT. As protein: CASSIAGRGTNSPLHF. This chain uses TRBV19 with TRBJ1-6; perhaps TRBD1 as D (5 bases). Germline V gene data show CDR1 as LNHDA and CDR2 as SQIVND (reference sequence). Trimming took 3 bases from V and 6 from J, leaving 15 bases between them. The length of the CDR3 is 16 residues.

Only a few counts were recorded for this clone. The V call is TRBV18, the J call TRBJ2-5, with D maybe TRBD1 (6 bases). Germline CDR1 is KGHSH and CDR2 is LQKENI. V was pared by 5 bases and J by 2 bases, with 6 bases between. The CDR3 length is 12 residues. CDR3 bases: TGTGCCAGCTCAGGACAGCAAGAGACCCAGTACTTC. Protein: CASSGQQETQYF.

This clone was seen once. The chain combines TRBV9 with TRBJ2-3, with TRBD1 matching 9 bases. This CDR3 region has 16 residues. CDR1 is SGDLS and CDR2 is YYNGEE in the germline V gene. V trimming: 0 bases; J trimming: 4 bases; junction bases outside the gene matches: 6. For the CDR3, the DNA is TGTGCCAGCAGCGTAGATGTGGACAGGGGATCAGATACGCAGTATTTT. Encoded protein: CASSVDVDRGSDTQYF.

The chain uses TRBV6-2 or TRBV6-3 and TRBJ1-2; D call uncertain. Germline CDR1 reads MNHEY; CDR2 reads SVGEGT. The CDR3 length is 13 residues. The germline V and J ends were trimmed by 2 bases and 4 bases, with 8 bases remaining between them. The CDR3 DNA is TGTGCCAGCAGTTACGGAGTTCTCTATGGCTACACCTTC. Translated, it gives CASSYGVLYGYTF.

V is TRBV9 and J is TRBJ1-2, with 7 bases aligning to TRBD1. The CDR3 totals 15 residues. Germline CDR1 reads SGDLS; CDR2 reads YYNGEE. After removal of 0 bases from V and 3 bases from J, the junction contained 5 bases not matched to a gene. The CDR3 coding sequence is TGTGCCAGCAGCGTAGGGGGACAGCCCGACTATGGCTACACCTTC. It codes for CASSVGGQPDYGYTF.

The chain has TRBV18 and TRBJ1-2; D gene unclear. The CDR3 runs to 14 residues. V was pared by 2 bases and J by 8 bases, with 15 bases between. Germline loops: CDR1 KGHSH, CDR2 LQKENI. CDR3 nucleotide sequence: TGTGCCAGCTCACCAACTGAGGGAGGGCGCGGCTACACCTTC. Amino acids: CASSPTEGGRGYTF.

This chain connects TRBV2 to TRBJ2-3; TRBD1 matches 7 bases. V was pared by 6 bases and J by 2 bases, with 8 bases of the junction left unmatched. The CDR3 runs 15 residues. CDR1 SNHLY and CDR2 FYNNEI come from the germline V gene. The CDR3 sequence is CASRDPGQNTDTQYF. The CDR3 bases are TGTGCCAGCAGGGACCCGGGACAGAACACAGATACGCAGTATTTT.

The V call is TRBV6-6, the J call TRBJ1-1; 7 bases map to TRBD1. This CDR3 has 12 residues. Trimming took 6 bases from V and 3 from J; bases not matched to a gene: 1. Germline V gene data show CDR1 as MNHNY and CDR2 as SVGAGI (reference sequence). CDR3 nucleotides: TGTGCCAGCAGAGGGACAGACACTGAAGCTTTCTTT. Translating gives CASRGTDTEAFF.

CDR3 loop: CAIDRGGRDGTDTQYF. The CDR3 nucleotides read TGTGCCATCGACCGGGGGGGCAGGGATGGCACAGATACGCAGTATTTT. This chain links TRBV10-3 with TRBJ2-3, with TRBD2 matching 8 bases. Germline values: CDR1 ENHRY, CDR2 SYGVKD. Trimming removed 8 bases from V and 1 base from J; junction bases left unmatched: 11. The CDR3 covers 16 residues.

The CDR3 coding sequence is TGTGCCAGCAGTTACTCCACCGCAGGGGTCCAGCATTTT. This translates into CASSYSTAGVQHF. The chain employs TRBV6-2 or TRBV6-3 and TRBJ1-5; D is possibly TRBD1 (6 bases). CDR1 is MNHEY, CDR2 SVGEGT, per germline. Trimming left V 0 bases short and J 12 bases short, with 12 bases between. CDR3 length: 13 residues.

The gene calls are TRBV10-3 and TRBJ2-1; D is perhaps TRBD1 (6 bases). V was cut by 2 bases and J by 4 bases, with 9 bases left in between. In germline, CDR1 is ENHRY, CDR2 SYGVKD. The CDR3 has 14 residues. Written as DNA, the CDR3 is TGTGCCATCAGTGAGAACGACAGGTACAATGAGCAGTTCTTC. It encodes CAISENDRYNEQFF.

The CDR3 is CASSEPSLTSARDNEQFF. The CDR3 DNA sequence: TGCGCCAGCAGTGAGCCCTCCCTTACTAGCGCGAGGGACAATGAGCAGTTCTTC. This sequence joins TRBV10-2 and TRBJ2-1, with 7 bases fitting TRBD2. The V and J ends lost 2 bases and 5 bases, in that order; junction bases with no gene match: 15. The CDR3 consists of 18 residues. Germline lookup yields CDR1 WSHSY and CDR2 SAAADI.

This clone was counted between two and nine times. V is TRBV3-1 (or the pseudogene TRBV3-2) and J is TRBJ1-2, with D uncertain. Germline loops: CDR1 LGHDT, CDR2 YNNKEL (reference sequence). The V end lost 3 bases, the J end lost 0 bases, and 11 bases lay between the germline ends. The CDR3 totals 15 residues. The CDR3 is CASSQGLATNYGYTF. CDR3 DNA: TGTGCCAGCAGCCAGGGCCTAGCCACTAACTATGGCTACACCTTC.

The rearrangement uses TRBV6-6 and TRBJ2-3; TRBD2 matches at 10 bases. J gave up 2 bases and V 6 bases, and 5 bases lay outside the gene matches. This CDR3 has 15 amino acids. Per the germline V gene, CDR1 is MNHNY and CDR2 is SVGAGI (reference sequence). The DNA for the CDR3 is TGTGCCAGCAGAAGGACTAGCGGTTCCACAGATACGCAGTATTTT. Its translation is CASRRTSGSTDTQYF.

The table lists this clone with a count of one. This rearrangement joins TRBV6-6 to TRBJ2-3; 9 nucleotides agree with TRBD2. CDR1 and CDR2 from the germline V gene are MNHNY and SVGAGI (reference sequence). CDR3 size: 16 residues. J was trimmed by 2 bases and V by 2 bases; bases with no gene match: 5. CDR3 coding DNA: TGTGCCAGCAGTTACGCAATAGCGGGGGTCACAGATACGCAGTATTTT. Amino acid sequence: CASSYAIAGVTDTQYF.

The chain recombines TRBV18 with TRBJ2-5; 8 nucleotides align to TRBD1. V lost 3 bases to trimming and J lost 5 bases; unmatched junction nucleotides: 5. CDR3 length: 14 amino acids. CDR1 KGHSH and CDR2 LQKENI come from the germline V gene. The CDR3 DNA reads as TGTGCCAGCTCACCCCAGGGGGCTAAGGAGACCCAGTACTTC. Protein: CASSPQGAKETQYF. Complete variable domain (other parts from reference TRBV18 and TRBJ2-5): NAGVMQNPRHLVRRRGQEARLRCSPMKGHSHVYWYRQLPEEGLKFMVYLQKENIIDESGMPKERFSAEFPKEGPSILRIQQVVRGDSAAYFCASSPQGAKETQYFGPGTRLLVL.

The rearrangement links TRBV7-2 to TRBJ1-1; 10 bases are a match to TRBD1. The germline gives CDR1 SGHTA, CDR2 FQGNSA. Trimming took 2 bases from V and 4 from J; bases not matched to a gene: 7. The CDR3 totals 16 residues. The CDR3 spells CASSLSGTGAGTEAFF. DNA for the CDR3: TGTGCCAGCAGCTTATCCGGGACAGGGGCGGGCACTGAAGCTTTCTTT.

The chain couples TRBV7-2 to TRBJ2-3, with D perhaps matching TRBD2 (6 bases). Trimming left V 1 base short and J 2 bases short, with 10 bases between. The CDR3 sequence is 15 residues long. Germline lookup yields CDR1 SGHTA and CDR2 FQGNSA. The CDR3 coding sequence is TGTGCCAGCAGCTTAGGTGGGGGGTACACAGATACGCAGTATTTT. Translated: CASSLGGGYTDTQYF.

The rearrangement uses TRBV7-9 and TRBJ1-6; TRBD1 agrees at 10 bases. Germline CDR1 is SEHNR and CDR2 is FQNEAQ (reference sequence). This CDR3 is built from 17 residues. Unmatched junction bases numbered 8, after V lost 5 bases and J lost 4 bases. The CDR3: CASSSPTGGSYNSPLHF. The CDR3 coding sequence is TGTGCCAGCAGCAGTCCGACAGGGGGCTCATATAATTCACCCCTCCACTTT.

The gene calls are TRBV14 and TRBJ2-5; no definite D call. V was shortened by 10 bases and J by 5 bases, with 17 bases between the two germline ends. CDR1 SGHDN and CDR2 FVKESK come from the germline V gene. This CDR3 comprises 13 residues. The CDR3 bases are TGTGCCACCCAAGGCGGATATGGGGAGACCCAGTACTTC. It yields the protein CATQGGYGETQYF.